The 4 T cell receptor beta chains reported below all come from one sample, sequenced in a study of vaccination and CD4 T cells after COVID-19. Noted treatment: 10-day PBMC culture with coronavirus spike peptide pools or control peptides (ViraFEST assay). These receptors are not linked to any known antigen. The Oncomine TCR Beta short-read assay was applied to DNA of cultured CD4+ T cells. TCRdb re-called the PCR reads with MiXCR, one entry per CDR3 protein. This table holds approximately 17,000 distinct CDR3 sequences, about 75% found once. Sequenced material: CD4+ T cells from blood, cultured in vitro. Source of these receptors: a human donor who had recovered from COVID-19.

This chain uses TRBV7-2 with TRBJ2-1, with a possible D match to TRBD1 (5 bases). Per germline, CDR1 SGHTA and CDR2 FQGNSA. The CDR3 extends over 14 amino acids. The V end was cut by 4 bases, the J end by 0 bases, with 7 bases between. In nucleotides, the CDR3 is TGTGCCAGCAGCTACAGGAGCTCCTACAATGAGCAGTTCTTC. Residues: CASSYRSSYNEQFF.

In DNA, the CDR3 is TGCGCCAGCAGTGAGTTTAATAGCGGTATCACAGATACGCAGTATTTT. It is translated as CASSEFNSGITDTQYF. This chain joins TRBV10-2 and TRBJ2-3, with D possibly being TRBD2 (6 bases). Trimming took 1 base from V and 2 from J, leaving 13 bases between them. CDR3 length: 16 residues. Germline lookup yields CDR1 WSHSY and CDR2 SAAADI.

The V gene is TRBV6-1, the J gene TRBJ1-1, with D possibly matching TRBD1 (5 bases). This CDR3 is 14 amino acids long. Between the trimmed V and J ends, which lost 2 bases and 3 bases, there was a span of 10 bases. Germline assignment: CDR1 MNHNS and CDR2 SASEGT. For the CDR3, the DNA is TGTGCCAGCAGTGAAAACGACAGAGACACTGAAGCTTTCTTT. It specifies CASSENDRDTEAFF.

The count of this clonotype is one. The chain carries TRBV29-1 and TRBJ1-1; no definite D call. This CDR3 has 13 amino acids. From germline, CDR1 is SQVTM and CDR2 ANQGSEA. The V gene lost 3 bases and the J gene lost 2 bases, with 10 bases spanning the gap. CDR3 in amino acids: CSVDQTLNTEAFF. In DNA, the CDR3 is TGCAGCGTTGACCAGACTCTAAACACTGAAGCTTTCTTT.